These T cell receptor beta chains were read from a single sample in a study of T cells in Graves' hyperthyroidism and ophthalmopathy. A single record per CDR3 protein comes from TCRdb applying MiXCR to the multiplex PCR reads. The sample holds fewer than 750,000 distinct CDR3 sequences, roughly 15% seen once. The sequenced material came from blood. Receptor source: a woman in her thirties or forties with Graves' ophthalmopathy. The CDR3 runs from the conserved cysteine through the conserved F or W. A D gene is named only where the DNA matches it firmly. Where a row states a size, it is once, few, many or the class of an expanded clone; other rows omit it.

D gene,clone size,J gene,V gene,CDR3 protein,CDR3 DNA
-,-,TRBJ2-5,TRBV11-1,CASSQGWLGGETQYF,TGTGCCAGCAGCCAGGGCTGGCTCGGGGGTGAGACCCAGTACTTC
-,few,TRBJ1-1,TRBV5-1,CASSLGPDRNTEAFF,TGCGCCAGCAGCTTGGGGCCGGACAGGAACACTGAAGCTTTCTTT
-,many,TRBJ2-5,TRBV11-3,CASSLSQGSVETQYF,TGTGCCAGCAGCTTATCTCAGGGGTCCGTCGAGACCCAGTACTTC
-,many,TRBJ2-5,TRBV9,CASSGAREWETQYF,TGTGCCAGCAGCGGTGCCCGGGAGTGGGAGACCCAGTACTTC
-,many,TRBJ2-7,TRBV28,CASSLTEAYEQYF,TGTGCCAGCAGCCTGACGGAGGCCTACGAGCAGTACTTC
-,many,TRBJ1-1,TRBV28,CASSSTGIRESTEAFF,TGTGCCAGCAGCTCTACAGGAATTCGGGAGAGCACTGAAGCTTTCTTT
-,many,TRBJ1-2,TRBV4-1,CASSSREHSNYGYTF,TGCGCCAGCAGCTCACGGGAACACTCTAACTATGGCTACACCTTC
TRBD1,many,TRBJ1-5,TRBV19,CASSTTGGNQPQHF,TGTGCCAGCAGTACGACAGGGGGCAATCAGCCCCAGCATTTT
-,few,TRBJ2-7,TRBV19,CASSPRIEQYF,TGTGCCAGTAGTCCTAGGATCGAGCAGTACTTC
TRBD1,many,TRBJ2-7,TRBV15,CATSRGDRSYEQYF,TGTGCCACCAGCAGAGGGGACAGGTCCTACGAGCAGTACTTC
-,many,TRBJ1-5,TRBV6-5,CASSYSKWGYGNQPQHF,TGTGCCAGCAGTTACTCGAAGTGGGGGTATGGCAATCAGCCCCAGCATTTT
TRBD1,many,TRBJ1-1,TRBV6-5,CASSYSPTGRTEAFF,TGTGCCAGCAGTTACTCTCCGACAGGGCGGACTGAAGCTTTCTTT
-,-,TRBJ2-5,TRBV7-2,CASSLAIGGGQETQYF,TGTGCCAGCAGCTTAGCGATTGGTGGGGGACAAGAGACCCAGTACTTC
-,-,TRBJ1-5,TRBV6-1,CASRGPGWDQPQHF,TGTGCCTCCAGGGGCCCCGGCTGGGATCAGCCCCAGCATTTT
-,-,TRBJ2-5,TRBV19,CASSIAEWETQYF,TGTGCCAGTAGTATTGCGGAATGGGAGACCCAGTACTTC
-,many,TRBJ1-5,TRBV28,CASAHKGGLKPQHF,TGTGCCAGCGCACATAAGGGGGGATTGAAGCCCCAGCATTTT
-,many,TRBJ1-1,TRBV6-2/TRBV6-3,CASSSGTEIGTEAFF,TGTGCCAGCAGTTCCGGGACCGAGATCGGGACTGAAGCTTTCTTT
-,many,TRBJ2-7,TRBV20-1,CSARAQATGGGSDEQYF,TGCAGTGCTAGAGCCCAGGCTACCGGGGGAGGTTCCGACGAGCAGTACTTC
-,many,TRBJ2-3,TRBV29-1,CSVEELARGTDTQYF,TGCAGCGTTGAGGAGCTAGCGAGAGGCACAGATACGCAGTATTTT
-,many,TRBJ2-2,TRBV28,CASSLRGFLPNTGELFF,TGTGCCAGCAGTTTACGAGGGTTCCTTCCGAACACCGGGGAGCTGTTTTTT
-,many,TRBJ1-5,TRBV18,CASSPTDMLPQHF,TGTGCCAGCTCGCCCACGGACATGTTGCCCCAGCATTTT
-,-,TRBJ2-7,TRBV3-1,CASSLGTPPLEQYF,TGTGCCAGCAGCCTCGGGACACCGCCTCTGGAGCAGTACTTC
-,-,TRBJ2-1,TRBV9,CASSAEATVTSSYNEQFF,TGTGCCAGCAGCGCGGAGGCGACAGTGACGAGCTCCTACAATGAGCAGTTCTTC
TRBD1,many,TRBJ1-3,TRBV6-5,CASSYRPGQSGNTIYF,TGTGCCAGCAGTTACCGCCCGGGACAGAGTGGAAACACCATATATTTT
-,-,TRBJ1-5,TRBV20-1,CSARVVPFNQPQHF,TGCAGTGCTAGAGTCGTCCCTTTTAATCAGCCCCAGCATTTT
-,-,TRBJ2-7,TRBV7-2,CASSFDRAGYEQYF,TGTGCCAGCAGCTTCGACAGGGCGGGGTACGAGCAGTACTTC
-,once,TRBJ2-2,TRBV29-1,CSVARANTGELFF,TGCAGCGTTGCCAGGGCGAACACCGGGGAGCTGTTTTTT
-,many,TRBJ2-5,TRBV28,CASSSLTRLETQYF,TGTGCCAGCAGTTCCCTCACTAGATTGGAGACCCAGTACTTC
TRBD2,many,TRBJ2-7,TRBV20-1,CSARGLAGVQSYEQYF,TGCAGTGCTAGAGGACTAGCGGGAGTTCAATCCTACGAGCAGTACTTC
TRBD1,many,TRBJ2-7,TRBV6-2/TRBV6-3,CASSYGTGYDSFSYEQYF,TGTGCCAGCAGTTACGGGACAGGGTACGATTCATTTTCCTACGAGCAGTACTTC
TRBD2,many,TRBJ2-5,TRBV11-2,CASSEIGGSRETQYF,TGTGCCAGCAGCGAAATCGGCGGGAGTAGAGAGACCCAGTACTTC
-,many,TRBJ1-5,TRBV6-2/TRBV6-3,CASRRGIQPQHF,TGTGCCAGCCGGCGGGGGATCCAGCCCCAGCATTTT
-,many,TRBJ2-3,TRBV13,CASSLEAFSNTQYF,TGTGCCAGCAGCTTAGAGGCCTTCTCAAATACGCAGTATTTT
-,-,TRBJ2-7,TRBV7-2,CASSPRRTATYEQYF,TGTGCCAGCAGCCCCCGCCGGACAGCCACCTACGAGCAGTACTTC
TRBD2,many,TRBJ2-7,TRBV6-2/TRBV6-3,CASSFLAGGFYYEQYF,TGTGCCAGCAGTTTCCTAGCGGGAGGCTTCTACTACGAGCAGTACTTC
-,many,TRBJ2-2,TRBV12-3/TRBV12-4,CARNRGLNTGELFF,TGTGCCAGAAATCGGGGACTGAACACCGGGGAGCTGTTTTTT
TRBD2,-,TRBJ2-1,TRBV7-3,CASSFGLAGEDEQFF,TGTGCCAGCAGCTTTGGACTAGCGGGAGAGGATGAGCAGTTCTTC
-,many,TRBJ2-7,TRBV6-1,CASSNRPYEQYF,TGTGCCAGCAGTAACCGCCCCTACGAGCAGTACTTC
TRBD2,few,TRBJ2-7,TRBV7-9,CASSQDSGSGEQYF,TGTGCCAGCAGCCAAGATAGCGGGTCGGGCGAGCAGTACTTC
TRBD1,many,TRBJ2-5,TRBV5-6,CASSLGTGVRQETQYF,TGTGCCAGCAGCTTGGGGACAGGGGTCCGGCAAGAGACCCAGTACTTC
TRBD2,many,TRBJ2-7,TRBV9,CASSVLPGGQQYF,TGTGCCAGCAGCGTACTCCCGGGGGGGCAGCAGTACTTC
-,-,TRBJ2-7,TRBV12-3/TRBV12-4,CASSLAAYVQYF,TGTGCCAGCAGTTTAGCGGCGTATGTGCAGTACTTC
TRBD2,few,TRBJ2-3,TRBV12-3/TRBV12-4,CASSSPLVAGEVDTQYF,TGTGCCAGCAGTTCCCCCCTAGTTGCGGGAGAGGTTGATACGCAGTATTTT